This TCR beta chain stems from a study of cytomegalovirus exposure and HLA in healthy donors. Across the whole study: A prior analysis found more than 90 million unique TCR beta sequences from some 200 million T cells. A data release that came early held approximately 85 million unique TCRs from HLA-typed donors. Study-level findings and limits: Many donors carried some public TCRs, although rarity characterized most TCR sequences.

To note about this clone: What it binds is unknown.

Primers included in the PCR were 60 Vbeta and 13 Jbeta primers. Sequencing was performed with immunoSEQ multiplex PCR; in TCRdb, only in-frame clones are kept and a portion is missing. The sample contains roughly 120,000 clones, about three quarters of which appear only once. Germline V CDR1 and CDR2: SGDLS, YYNGEE. The ends lost 4 bases at V and 5 bases at J; junction bases unmatched: 5. The CDR3 contains 13 residues. This cohort consisted of healthy bone marrow donors. The chain carries TRBV9 and TRBJ1-2, with 7 bases lining up with TRBD1. Sequenced sample: PBMCs. The sequence was collected from a human donor in good health. DNA for the CDR3: TGTGCCAGCAGCCCCCGACAGGGTTATGGCTACACCTTC. This gives the protein CASSPRQGYGYTF.